The 18 T cell receptor beta chains below come from one sample, sequenced in a study of beta chain features in type 1 diabetes. Expressed TCRB transcripts were sequenced after all isolated RNA was converted to cDNA. The data were produced by immunoSEQ multiplex PCR, yet TCRdb's version contains in-frame clones alone and is incomplete. The top ten clones hold less than 0.02% of a sample with about 360,000 clones, about 12% of them seen once. Sequenced material: naive CD4+ T cells from blood. All receptors come from a young man in good health.

The table lists this clone with a few counts. The genes are TRBV7-2 and TRBJ1-6, with 10 bases fitting TRBD1. Unmatched junction bases numbered 6, after V lost 8 bases and J lost 5 bases. Per the germline V gene, CDR1 is SGHTA and CDR2 is FQGNSA. This CDR3 is 15 amino acids long. The DNA for the CDR3 is TGTGCCAGCGGCCTGGGGACAGGGGATAATTCACCCCTCCACTTT. It yields the protein CASGLGTGDNSPLHF.

In this sample, this clone turned up a few times. Other DNA sequences from this sample encode an identical CDR3 as well. The chain uses TRBV5-1 and TRBJ1-2; D gene uncertain. The germline gives CDR1 SGHRS, CDR2 YFSETQ. CDR3 length: 13 amino acids. V dropped 0 bases and J dropped 4 bases, with 7 bases sitting between them. CDR3 residues: CASSLEGGYGYTF. Written as DNA, the CDR3 is TGCGCCAGCAGCTTGGAGGGAGGCTATGGCTACACCTTC.

The chain carries TRBV7-3 and TRBJ1-1; 7 bases are a match to TRBD1. Germline V gene sequence: CDR1 SGHTA, CDR2 FQGTGA. The CDR3 is 12 amino acids. Trimming at V came to 4 bases and at J to 5 bases, leaving 1 base not matched to a gene. DNA for the CDR3: TGTGCCAGCAGCTCGACAGGGACTGAAGCTTTCTTT. Protein sequence: CASSSTGTEAFF. Filled out from reference TRBV7-3 and TRBJ1-1, the complete variable domain reads GAGVSQTPSNKVTEKGKYVELRCDPISGHTALYWYRQSLGQGPEFLIYFQGTGAADDSGLPNDRFFAVRPEGSVSTLKIQRTERGDSAVYLCASSSTGTEAFFGQGTRLTVV.

This clone occurred a few times. The chain combines TRBV29-1 with TRBJ1-1; TRBD1 matches at 9 bases. J was trimmed by 4 bases and V by 6 bases; bases with no gene match: 9. The CDR3 sequence is 14 residues long. Germline V lookup: CDR1 SQVTM, CDR2 ANQGSEA. In nucleotides, the CDR3 is TGCAGCGTCACGCCAACAGGGGGCTTCACTGAAGCTTTCTTT. Translated: CSVTPTGGFTEAFF. Variable domain in full (rest from reference TRBV29-1 and TRBJ1-1): SAVISQKPSRDICQRGTSLTIQCQVDSQVTMMFWYRQQPGQSLTLIATANQGSEATYESGFVIDKFPISRPNLTFSTLTVSNMSPEDSSIYLCSVTPTGGFTEAFFGQGTRLTVV.

This clone was counted only a few times. J is TRBJ2-7 and V is TRBV18; D is unclear. V was shortened by 2 bases and J by 0 bases, with 8 bases between the two germline ends. The CDR3 loop spans 14 amino acids. Germline CDR1 KGHSH, CDR2 LQKENI. CDR3 in amino acids: CASSPDFSSYEQYF. The CDR3 DNA follows: TGTGCCAGCTCACCAGACTTTAGCTCCTACGAGCAGTACTTC.

This clone was observed a handful of times. The V gene is TRBV30, the J gene TRBJ2-7, with D perhaps TRBD1 (6 bases). This CDR3 spans 13 amino acids. Trimming took 2 bases from V and 5 from J, leaving 13 bases between them. Germline CDR1 is GTSNPN and CDR2 is SVGIG (reference sequence). The CDR3 here is CAWSPPYRDEQYF. The CDR3 DNA follows: TGTGCCTGGAGTCCCCCTTACAGGGACGAGCAGTACTTC.

V and J are TRBV18 and TRBJ1-5; TRBD1 matches 10 bases. Germline values: CDR1 KGHSH, CDR2 LQKENI. The V segment lost 6 bases and the J segment 15 bases; nucleotides outside the gene matches: 8. The CDR3 is 12 residues long. CDR3 amino acids: CASSRDRGLLHF. The CDR3 coding sequence is TGTGCCAGCTCCCGTGACAGGGGGCTACTGCATTTT.

This clone was detected once. The genes are TRBV9 and TRBJ1-1; 10 bases fit TRBD1. V lost 3 bases, J lost 1 base, and 0 bases stayed unmatched. In germline, CDR1 is SGDLS, CDR2 YYNGEE. This CDR3 contains 14 residues. The CDR3: CASSGDRGNTEAFF. The CDR3 DNA reads TGTGCCAGCAGCGGGGACAGGGGGAACACTGAAGCTTTCTTT.

V usage is TRBV7-2 and J usage is TRBJ2-3; possible D gene TRBD1, 6 bases. This CDR3 is built from 14 residues. The ends were cut back, 5 bases at V and 4 bases at J, with 13 bases in the middle. The germline gives CDR1 SGHTA, CDR2 FQGNSA. As DNA, the CDR3 is TGTGCCAGCAGCCCCAGGACAGTGGCAGATACGCAGTATTTT. Amino acids: CASSPRTVADTQYF.

This clone was seen a handful of times. The chain is built from TRBV2 and TRBJ2-1; 13 nucleotides line up with TRBD2. Germline CDR1 reads SNHLY; CDR2 reads FYNNEI. The CDR3 runs to 14 residues. V lost 4 bases to trimming and J lost 10 bases; unmatched junction nucleotides: 4. CDR3 sequence (DNA): TGTGCCAGCAGTGGACTAGCGGGAGGAAGCGAGCAGTTCTTC. Translating it yields CASSGLAGGSEQFF.

The chain recombines TRBV5-1 with TRBJ2-1; TRBD2 might be the D (6 bases). There are 13 residues in the CDR3. V was shortened by 5 bases and J by 5 bases, with 11 bases between the two germline ends. Germline V gene sequence: CDR1 SGHRS, CDR2 YFSETQ. CDR3 in amino acids: CASSSDYNNEQFF. In DNA form, the CDR3 reads TGCGCCAGCAGTTCGGACTATAACAATGAGCAGTTCTTC.

This clone has just a few counts. This chain connects TRBV9 to TRBJ2-5, with TRBD1 matching 12 bases. CDR3 size: 17 residues. The germline CDR1 and CDR2 sequences are SGDLS and YYNGEE. J gave up 4 bases and V 0 bases, and 7 bases lay outside the gene matches. CDR3 DNA: TGTGCCAGCAGCGTAGGGACCGGGACAGGGGGCGGAGAGACCCAGTACTTC. Translation: CASSVGTGTGGGETQYF.

The chain uses TRBV9 and TRBJ2-1, with a weak D call TRBD2 (5 bases). The ends were cut back, 0 bases at V and 7 bases at J, with 26 bases in the middle. Looked up from germline, CDR1 is SGDLS and CDR2 is YYNGEE. CDR3 length: 19 amino acids. CDR3 nucleotide sequence: TGTGCCAGCAGCGTAGGTCACGATACCTCGGGGAAAAGGAGGAATGAGCAGTTCTTC. Amino acids: CASSVGHDTSGKRRNEQFF.

The chain joins TRBV11-3 to TRBJ2-2; D is possibly TRBD1 (6 bases). Germline V CDR1 and CDR2: SGHNT, YENEEA. The CDR3 has 15 residues. Trimming took off 5 bases at V and 4 bases at J, with 14 bases between the two ends. The CDR3 DNA follows: TGTGCCAGCAGCAACGAAGGGGGAAGCACCGGGGAGCTGTTTTTT. Translating it yields CASSNEGGSTGELFF. The whole variable domain, filled in from reference TRBV11-3 and TRBJ2-2, reads EAGVVQSPRYKIIEKKQPVAFWCNPISGHNTLYWYLQNLGQGPELLIRYENEEAVDDSQLPKDRFSAERLKGVDSTLKIQPAELGDSAVYLCASSNEGGSTGELFFGEGSRLTVL.

CDR3 residues: CASSPQTGDGYTF. CDR3 sequence (DNA): TGTGCCAGCAGCCCCCAGACAGGGGATGGCTACACCTTC. This sequence joins TRBV7-2 and TRBJ1-2; 8 bases are a match to TRBD1. V lost 5 bases to trimming and J lost 6 bases; unmatched junction nucleotides: 5. Germline values: CDR1 SGHTA, CDR2 FQGNSA. CDR3 size: 13 residues.

The chain has TRBV29-1 and TRBJ1-1, with D possibly being TRBD1 (5 bases). The CDR3 contains 10 residues. Trimming left V 7 bases short and J 5 bases short, with 8 bases between. The germline V gene has CDR1 SQVTM and CDR2 ANQGSEA. Written as DNA, the CDR3 is TGCAGCGGGGGGGGGACTGAAGCTTTCTTT. This encodes CSGGGTEAFF. Complete variable domain (other parts from reference TRBV29-1 and TRBJ1-1): SAVISQKPSRDICQRGTSLTIQCQVDSQVTMMFWYRQQPGQSLTLIATANQGSEATYESGFVIDKFPISRPNLTFSTLTVSNMSPEDSSIYLCSGGGTEAFFGQGTRLTVV.

As to this clone: One junction end disagrees with the germline gene, perhaps due to a read error. The chain combines TRBV7-2 with TRBJ1-2; TRBD1 matches at 9 bases. This CDR3 region has 16 residues. Germline-derived CDR1 and CDR2 are SGHTA and FQGNSA. CDR3 coding DNA: TGTGCCAGCAGCTTAGAGTCGACAGGGGGTAACAATGGCTACACCTTC. This gives the protein CASSLESTGGNNGYTF.

In its sample, this clone was seen a few times. V gene TRBV4-3 combines with J gene TRBJ2-1; D not certain. Germline V gene data show CDR1 as LGHNA and CDR2 as YSLEER. With 2 bases removed from V and 8 bases from J, the gap between germline ends came to 10 bases. The CDR3 consists of 13 residues. CDR3 sequence: CASSQFPVHEQFF. As DNA, the CDR3 is TGCGCCAGCAGCCAATTTCCGGTCCATGAGCAGTTCTTC.